Shown below are 2 T cell receptor beta chains from a single sample sequenced in a study of neurological immune-mediated disorders. TCRdb analysed the 5' RACE reads with MiXCR anew, one entry per CDR3 protein. The sample holds 40,000 or so distinct CDR3 sequences, roughly an eighth seen once. Source material: PBMCs. The receptors here all came from a woman aged 45-60 years with HTLV-1-associated myelopathy (HAM/TSP).

Many counts were recorded for this clonotype. The chain recombines TRBV5-6 with TRBJ1-1; D is ambiguous. V was shortened by 0 bases and J by 4 bases, with 10 bases between the two germline ends. The germline V gene encodes CDR1 SGHDT and CDR2 YYEEEE. The CDR3 totals 14 residues. The CDR3 region is CASSLAVSRTEAFF. As DNA, the CDR3 is TGTGCCAGCAGCTTGGCCGTCAGTCGCACTGAAGCTTTCTTT.

The rearrangement links TRBV7-9 to TRBJ2-1; a weak D match, TRBD1 (6 bases). The germline CDR1 and CDR2 sequences are SEHNR and FQNEAQ (reference sequence). Trimming shortened V by 6 bases and J by 8 bases, and 17 bases separated the two germline ends. This CDR3 is built from 14 residues. The CDR3 loop is CASRKTGFVDEQFF. CDR3 in DNA: TGTGCCAGCAGAAAAACAGGGTTTGTCGATGAGCAGTTCTTC.